This T cell receptor (beta chain) was identified during a study of T cell responses to AZD1222 COVID-19 vaccine. About the research overall: The study pooled second doses at about 4 or about 12 weeks.

General study findings and limits: Variant regions that are unmutated are reportedly the target of nearly half of spike-specific TCRs. White British ancestry dominated among donors, who included more females, and clonal diversity was possibly underestimated.

V dropped 6 bases and J dropped 5; count of bases not matched to a gene: 7. Germline-derived CDR1 and CDR2 are MNHEY and SVGAGI. This CDR3 comprises 13 residues. TCRdb's copy holds only in-frame clones and misses some; the assay was immunoSEQ multiplex PCR. The sample records roughly 180,000 clones, 75% to 90% being singletons. Concerning this clone itself: Its target is unknown.

The chain carries TRBV6-5 and TRBJ2-7; 7 bases are shared with TRBD2. The receptor comes from an adult in good health. The material sequenced was peripheral blood, taken on day 0 of AZD1222 vaccination. The CDR3 region is CASSLMGGDEQYV. CDR3 nucleotides: TGTGCCAGCAGCCTAATGGGGGGGGACGAGCAGTACGTC.